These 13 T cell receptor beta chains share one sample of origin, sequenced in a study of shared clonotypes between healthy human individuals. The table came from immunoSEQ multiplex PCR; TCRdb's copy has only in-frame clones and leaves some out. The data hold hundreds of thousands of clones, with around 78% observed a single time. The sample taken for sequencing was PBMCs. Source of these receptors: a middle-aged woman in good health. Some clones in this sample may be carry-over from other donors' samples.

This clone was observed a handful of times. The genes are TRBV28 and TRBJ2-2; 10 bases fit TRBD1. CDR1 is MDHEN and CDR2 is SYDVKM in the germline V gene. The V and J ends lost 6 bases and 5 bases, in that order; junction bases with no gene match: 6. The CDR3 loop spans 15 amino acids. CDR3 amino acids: CASRRQGAGTGELFF. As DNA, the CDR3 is TGTGCCAGCAGACGACAGGGGGCTGGAACCGGGGAGCTGTTTTTT.

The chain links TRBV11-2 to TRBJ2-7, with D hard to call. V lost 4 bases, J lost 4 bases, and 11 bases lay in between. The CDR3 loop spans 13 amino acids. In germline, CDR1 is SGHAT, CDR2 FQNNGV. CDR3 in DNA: TGTGCCAGCAGCTCCTCCTGGATATACGAGCAGTACTTC. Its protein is CASSSSWIYEQYF. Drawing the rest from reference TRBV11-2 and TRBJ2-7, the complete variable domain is EAGVAQSPRYKIIEKRQSVAFWCNPISGHATLYWYQQILGQGPKLLIQFQNNGVVDDSQLPKDRFSAERLKGVDSTLKIQPAKLEDSAVYLCASSSSWIYEQYFGPGTRLTVT.

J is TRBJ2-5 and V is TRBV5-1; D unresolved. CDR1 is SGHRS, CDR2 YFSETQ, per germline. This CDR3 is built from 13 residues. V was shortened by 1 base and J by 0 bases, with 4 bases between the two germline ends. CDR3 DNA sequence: TGCGCCAGCAGCTTGAACGACCAAGAGACCCAGTACTTC. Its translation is CASSLNDQETQYF.

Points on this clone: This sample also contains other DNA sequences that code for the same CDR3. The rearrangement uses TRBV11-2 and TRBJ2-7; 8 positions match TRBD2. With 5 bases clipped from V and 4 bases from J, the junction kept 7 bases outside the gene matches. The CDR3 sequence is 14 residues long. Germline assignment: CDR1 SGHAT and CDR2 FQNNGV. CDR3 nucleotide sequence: TGTGCCAGCAGCCTGGGACTAGGATTATACGAGCAGTACTTC. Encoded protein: CASSLGLGLYEQYF. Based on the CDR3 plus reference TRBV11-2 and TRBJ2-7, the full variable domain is EAGVAQSPRYKIIEKRQSVAFWCNPISGHATLYWYQQILGQGPKLLIQFQNNGVVDDSQLPKDRFSAERLKGVDSTLKIQPAKLEDSAVYLCASSLGLGLYEQYFGPGTRLTVT.

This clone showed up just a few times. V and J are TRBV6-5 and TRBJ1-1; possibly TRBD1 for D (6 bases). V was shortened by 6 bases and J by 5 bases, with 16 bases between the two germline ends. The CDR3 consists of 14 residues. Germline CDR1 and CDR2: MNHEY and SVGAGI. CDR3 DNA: TGTGCCAGCAGCCCTGCAGGGGTATTGACTGAAGCTTTCTTT. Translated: CASSPAGVLTEAFF.

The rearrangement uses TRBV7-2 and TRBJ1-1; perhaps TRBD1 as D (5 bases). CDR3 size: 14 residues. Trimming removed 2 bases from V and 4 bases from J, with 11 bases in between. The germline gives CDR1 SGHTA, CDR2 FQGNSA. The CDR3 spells CASSLSRRGTEAFF. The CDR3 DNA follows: TGTGCCAGCAGCTTATCCCGTAGGGGCACTGAAGCTTTCTTT.

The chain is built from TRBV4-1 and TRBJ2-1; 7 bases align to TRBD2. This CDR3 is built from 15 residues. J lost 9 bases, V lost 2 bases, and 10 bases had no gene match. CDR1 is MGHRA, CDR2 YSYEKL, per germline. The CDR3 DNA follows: TGCGCCAGCAGCCAACCTAACTCGGGAGGCGGTGAGCAGTTCTTC. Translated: CASSQPNSGGGEQFF.

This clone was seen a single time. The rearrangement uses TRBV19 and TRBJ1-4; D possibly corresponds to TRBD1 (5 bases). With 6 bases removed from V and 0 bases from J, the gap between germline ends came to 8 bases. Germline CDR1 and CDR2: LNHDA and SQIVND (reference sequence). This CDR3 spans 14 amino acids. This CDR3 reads CASRDTSTNEKLFF. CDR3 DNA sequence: TGTGCCAGTAGGGACACCTCAACTAATGAAAAACTGTTTTTT.

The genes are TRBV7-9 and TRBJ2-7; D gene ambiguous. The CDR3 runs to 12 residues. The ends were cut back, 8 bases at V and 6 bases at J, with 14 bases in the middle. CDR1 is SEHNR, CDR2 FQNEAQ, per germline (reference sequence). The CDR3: CASSVVRGEQYF. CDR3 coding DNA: TGTGCCAGCTCGGTTGTAAGAGGCGAGCAGTACTTC.

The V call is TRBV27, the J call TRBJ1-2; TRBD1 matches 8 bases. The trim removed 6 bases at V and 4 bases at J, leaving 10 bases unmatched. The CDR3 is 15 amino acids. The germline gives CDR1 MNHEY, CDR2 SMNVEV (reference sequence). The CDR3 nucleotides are TGTGCCAGCAGGAAGACAGGGGCGGGTTCCTATGGCTACACCTTC. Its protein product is CASRKTGAGSYGYTF.

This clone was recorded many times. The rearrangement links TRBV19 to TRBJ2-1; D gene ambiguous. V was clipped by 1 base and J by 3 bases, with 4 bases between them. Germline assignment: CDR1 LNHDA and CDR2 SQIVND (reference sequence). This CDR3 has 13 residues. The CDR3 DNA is TGTGCCAGTAGTATAGCTAGCTACAATGAGCAGTTCTTC. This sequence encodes CASSIASYNEQFF. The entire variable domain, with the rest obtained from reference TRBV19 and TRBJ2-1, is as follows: DGGITQSPKYLFRKEGQNVTLSCEQNLNHDAMYWYRQDPGQGLRLIYYSQIVNDFQKGDIAEGYSVSREKKESFPLTVTSAQKNPTAFYLCASSIASYNEQFFGPGTRLTVL.

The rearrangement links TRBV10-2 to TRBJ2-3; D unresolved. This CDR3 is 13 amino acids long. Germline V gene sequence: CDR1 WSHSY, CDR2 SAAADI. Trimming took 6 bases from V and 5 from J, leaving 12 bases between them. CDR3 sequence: CASRRGNVDTQYF. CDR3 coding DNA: TGCGCCAGCAGGCGCGGCAATGTAGATACGCAGTATTTT.

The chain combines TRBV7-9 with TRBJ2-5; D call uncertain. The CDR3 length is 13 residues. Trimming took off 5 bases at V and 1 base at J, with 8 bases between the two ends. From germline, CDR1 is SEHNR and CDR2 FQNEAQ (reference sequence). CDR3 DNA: TGTGCCAGCAGCGATTGGACCCAAGAGACCCAGTACTTC. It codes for CASSDWTQETQYF.